This T cell receptor (beta chain) derives from a study of blood T cell repertoires in COVID-19. Study summary: COVID-19 samples, acute and convalescent, were from the United States, Italy and Spain.

Assignment of participants to cohorts was predicated upon participant-reported clinical history. Generated by immunoSEQ multiplex PCR, the TCRdb table keeps only in-frame clones and is missing some. Seen here are about 160,000 clones, approximately 84% observed once, and the top ten hold around 5.1%. Germline CDR1 is SGHRS and CDR2 is YFSETQ. V lost 2 bases to trimming and J lost 6 bases, with 21 bases between them. The CDR3 covers 17 residues. This TCR came from a woman in her thirties or forties with acute COVID-19. The V call is TRBV5-1, the J call TRBJ2-1, with D possibly TRBD2 on 6 matching bases. Sequencing input: PBMCs or T cells enriched from blood (not recorded which). The CDR3 DNA is TGCGCCAGCAGCTTCACCTTTTTGGGACTGGGGAGCAATGAGCAGTTCTTC. Protein: CASSFTFLGLGSNEQFF.